One sample yielded the 5 T cell receptor beta chains listed below, sequenced in a study of shared clonotypes between healthy human individuals. Using immunoSEQ multiplex PCR, the repertoire was profiled, and TCRdb retains in-frame clones only, with some absent. The repertoire consists of roughly 500,000 clones, with over 70% occurring once and the leading ten covering roughly 13%. Source material: PBMCs. These TCRs come from a woman aged 40 to 55 in good health. Some clones in this sample may be carry-over from other donors' samples.

The chain has TRBV7-3 and TRBJ2-2, with D perhaps matching TRBD2 (7 bases). The CDR3 covers 14 residues. Germline CDR1 reads SGHTA; CDR2 reads FQGTGA. The V end lost 4 bases, the J end lost 6 bases, and 12 bases lay between the germline ends. Here the CDR3 reads CASSSGGQPGELFF. CDR3 in DNA: TGTGCCAGCAGCTCCGGGGGGCAACCCGGGGAGCTGTTTTTT.

The chain has TRBV2 and TRBJ2-5; 7 bases map to TRBD1. Germline V gene data show CDR1 as SNHLY and CDR2 as FYNNEI. CDR3 length: 15 residues. V lost 2 bases and J lost 3; bases outside the gene matches: 6. The CDR3 is CASSERGQREETQYF. The CDR3 bases are TGTGCCAGCAGTGAACGGGGACAGCGAGAAGAGACCCAGTACTTC.

This rearrangement joins TRBV5-1 to TRBJ2-1; 8 nucleotides agree with TRBD2. The trim removed 0 bases at V and 9 bases at J, leaving 11 bases unmatched. CDR3 length: 16 amino acids. Looked up from germline, CDR1 is SGHRS and CDR2 is YFSETQ. The CDR3 protein is CASSLGLGTSESEQFF. DNA of the CDR3: TGCGCCAGCAGCTTGGGCCTGGGGACTAGTGAATCTGAGCAGTTCTTC.

The V and J genes are TRBV5-1 and TRBJ1-1; D gene ambiguous. CDR3 length equals 14 residues. Germline CDR1 SGHRS, CDR2 YFSETQ. V lost 3 bases, J lost 1 base, and 10 bases lay in between. In DNA, the CDR3 is TGCGCCAGCAGCTGGGAAGGGTGGAACACTGAAGCTTTCTTT. It specifies CASSWEGWNTEAFF.

This clone has only a few counts. The identical CDR3 is also encoded by other nucleotide sequences in the sample. CDR3 protein: CASSFGGQGTDTQYF. As DNA, the CDR3 is TGTGCCAGCAGTTTTGGGGGGCAGGGGACAGATACGCAGTATTTT. The V gene is TRBV28, the J gene TRBJ2-3, with D perhaps being TRBD1 or TRBD2 (6 bases each). Trimming pared 3 bases from V and 3 bases from J, leaving 13 bases between. Germline CDR1 reads MDHEN; CDR2 reads SYDVKM. The CDR3 has 15 residues.